This TCR beta chain was obtained from a study of beta chain features in type 1 diabetes. Since all of the isolated RNA was reverse transcribed, expressed TCRB transcripts were what got sequenced. Only in-frame clones appear in the TCRdb table, and some are missing; sequencing was by immunoSEQ multiplex PCR. In the table there are about 160,000 clones, 9% to 10% of which are singletons. This clone was observed a handful of times. Its antigen is still unknown. Study findings and constraints: All four CD4+ subsets of Type 1 diabetes patients contained TCRB CDR3s that were moderately but significantly shorter. Sampled from patients, naive, central memory and Treg TCRB repertoires appeared more similar than those sampled from healthy donors.

The TCR sequence derives from a woman between 18 and 29 years old in good health. Sequences were obtained from central memory CD4+ T cells from blood.

The CDR3 bases are TGTGCCAGCAGCTTGGCTGGACTAGGCTACTTCACAGATACGCAGTATTTT. Its protein is CASSLAGLGYFTDTQYF. This sequence joins TRBV5-6 and TRBJ2-3, with 7 bases lining up with TRBD2. Looked up from germline, CDR1 is SGHDT and CDR2 is YYEEEE. V trimming: 0 bases; J trimming: 2 bases; junction bases outside the gene matches: 9. CDR3 size: 17 residues.